This entry concerns a single TCR beta chain. The sample holds a few counts of this clone. It lacks a known antigen. Base qualities are not recorded, but no much larger clone differs from it by a single base. This sample is part of a study of beta chain features in type 1 diabetes (dated by TCRdb to 2017 to 2018). For the study in its entirety: Patients and healthy donors did not differ in mean age, gender distribution, total cell number or subset yield. A total of around 110,000,000 sorted cells were examined across all samples, and a strong correlation was observed between cell number per subset and RNA yield. The study compared the TCRB repertoires of sorted circulating CD4+ T cell subsets in recently diagnosed type 1 diabetes patients with those in matched healthy donors. Regulatory and stem cell-like memory subsets were obtained from only 8 patients and roughly 8 healthy donors, while naive and central memory subsets were obtained from all 30 or so donors. The research as a whole found: Because cDNA was sequenced instead of genomic DNA, highly expressing activated cells could be over-represented, though the groups showed no difference in activation or CD3 levels. Shorter templates might have been favored by PCR, but patient and control samples were amplified and corrected together, so both groups would have been affected equally by any skew. At VDJ recombination sites, patients with type 1 diabetes made fewer insertions and deleted more nucleotides, a pattern implying thymic rearrangement abnormalities. Because the HLA sub-analyses included only small numbers of individuals, any influence of HLA type on TCRB rearrangement was left unresolved. In all four CD4+ subsets, TCRB CDR3 length was moderately but significantly shorter in type 1 diabetes patients. Naive, central memory and regulatory TCRB repertoires appeared to be more alike among patients than among healthy donors.

Based on the germline V gene (reference sequence), the CDR1 and CDR2 sequences are SEHNR and FQNEAQ. Trimming takes 3 bases off V and 9 bases off J; junction bases not matched to a gene: 6. Including cysteine and phenylalanine, the CDR3 has 15 amino acids. Solely the CDR3 DNA is kept, with 45 bases framed from the first base. A single peripheral blood draw of around 0.11 L on average was collected from each donor into heparinised tubes. Using a panel that included CD45RO, CCR7, CD25, CD127, CD95 and CD27, naive, central memory, regulatory and stem cell-like memory CD4+ T cells were sorted on a BD FACSAria II. All sorted populations exceeded 95% purity. Right away, PBMCs were isolated by Lymphoprep density gradient centrifugation and were stained directly, with no culture step. Samples were stained and sorted in pairs, with one healthy donor and one patient per experiment, so that batch effects were minimized.

All of the isolated RNA was reverse transcribed with the High Capacity cDNA Reverse Transcription Kit, so expressed TCRB transcripts were sequenced. Deep immunoSEQ sequencing was applied to naive, central memory and regulatory T cell samples, giving an average of around 3.8 million total reads per sample. Sorted cells were lysed in RLT buffer and RNA was extracted with DNase-treated RNeasy Micro or Mini kits, depending on cell number. Each cell subset was processed on its own to prevent cross-contamination, while patient and healthy donor samples were processed together. Using the immunoSEQ multiplex PCR, TCRB sequences were amplified from cDNA into 87-bp fragments spanning the CDR3 region. Amplicons were sequenced on the Illumina HiSeq platform. Per the original workflow: PCR bias was computationally corrected using synthetic template baselines, reads within Hamming distance 2 were collapsed, and singletons that could not be merged were discarded. Reads were aligned against IMGT to assign V, D and J genes, CDR3 length and insertions or deletions at six rearrangement sites. Clonotype counts were normalized to sorted cell number within each subset before computing true diversity and Gini coefficients with the tcR R package. The overlap coefficient, calculated on TCRB nucleotide sequences, was used to measure repertoire sharing. The immuneACCESS repertoire file appears here via TCRdb, limited to in-frame rearrangements. These files lack a portion of the clones; in checked studies, under half of the deficit traces to unresolved V genes, and the cause of the others is not known. V, J and clone size were drawn from that table, and D and trimming were deduced from the DNA. This sample gives some 350,000 clones in total; over 8.5% of them show up just once. The top ten constitute roughly 0.54% of the sample.

The source is a man aged 25-40 years with type 1 diabetes. Sequencing was performed on central memory CD4+ T cells from blood. The chain is encoded by TRBV7-9 joined to TRBJ2-4; TRBD1 matches 12 bases in the middle. The CDR3 here reads CASSFGTGGAGIQYF. In nucleotides, the sequence is TGTGCCAGCAGCTTCGGGACAGGGGGCGCGGGCATTCAGTACTTC.